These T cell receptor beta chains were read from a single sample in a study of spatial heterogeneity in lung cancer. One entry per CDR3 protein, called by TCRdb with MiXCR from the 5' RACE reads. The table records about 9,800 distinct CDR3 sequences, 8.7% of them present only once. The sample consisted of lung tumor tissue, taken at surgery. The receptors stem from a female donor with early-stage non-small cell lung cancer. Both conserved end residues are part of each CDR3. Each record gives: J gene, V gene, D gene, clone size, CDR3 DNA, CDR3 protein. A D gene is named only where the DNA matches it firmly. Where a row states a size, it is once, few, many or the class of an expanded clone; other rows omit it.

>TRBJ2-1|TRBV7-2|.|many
TGTGCCAGCAGCCCGGTCGGGACTGAGCAGTTCTTC
CASSPVGTEQFF
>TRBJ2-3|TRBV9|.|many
TGTGCCAGCAACGTCGGACTCCACAACACAGATACGCAGTATTTT
CASNVGLHNTDTQYF
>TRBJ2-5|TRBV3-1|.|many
TGTGCCAGCAGCCAAGCTGGGGGACAAGAGACCCAGTACTTC
CASSQAGGQETQYF
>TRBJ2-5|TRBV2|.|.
TGTGCCAGCAGCATGTCAGGGGGGGAGACCCAGTACTTC
CASSMSGGETQYF
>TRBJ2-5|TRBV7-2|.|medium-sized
TGTGCCAGCAGCCCCGCAGAGACCCAGTACTTC
CASSPAETQYF
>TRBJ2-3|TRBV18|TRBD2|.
TGTGCCAGCTCACCACCGACTAGCTCAACTCCAGATACGCAGTATTTT
CASSPPTSSTPDTQYF
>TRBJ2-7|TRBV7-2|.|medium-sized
TGTGCCAGCAGCCCGCTTGGGCGGGGGCCTTCCTACGAGCAGTACTTC
CASSPLGRGPSYEQYF
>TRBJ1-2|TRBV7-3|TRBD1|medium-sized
TGTGCCAGCAGCCCGACAGGGGACTATGGCTACACCTTC
CASSPTGDYGYTF
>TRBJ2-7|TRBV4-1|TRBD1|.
TGCGCCAGCAGCCGGAGACAGGGAGATCCCTACGAGCAGTACTTC
CASSRRQGDPYEQYF
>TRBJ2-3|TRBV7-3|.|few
TGTGCCAGCAGCCCCGCAACAGCCCCTGTAGTGTATTTT
CASSPATAPVVYF
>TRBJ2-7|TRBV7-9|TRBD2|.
TGTGCCAGCAGCTCCCCGCTGGCTAGCGGGAGCCCCGAGCAGTACTTC
CASSSPLASGSPEQYF
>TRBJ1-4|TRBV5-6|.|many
TGTGCCAGCAGCTTGGCGGGGGTAAAGGAAAAACTGTTTTTT
CASSLAGVKEKLFF
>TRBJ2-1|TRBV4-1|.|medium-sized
TGCGCCAGCAGCCAAGATTCGATGAAGGGGTCAATCAATGAGCAGTTCTTC
CASSQDSMKGSINEQFF
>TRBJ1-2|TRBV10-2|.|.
TGCGCCAGTGTCGGGGGACTTAACTATGGCTACACCTTC
CASVGGLNYGYTF
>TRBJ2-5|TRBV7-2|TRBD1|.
TGTGCCAGCAGCCCCCGGGACAGGGTGGGGACCCAGTACTTC
CASSPRDRVGTQYF
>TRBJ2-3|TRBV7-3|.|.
TGTGCCAGCAGCTTAGGGCAGAGGATGTACACAGATACGCAGTATTTT
CASSLGQRMYTDTQYF
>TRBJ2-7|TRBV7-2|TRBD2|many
TGTGCCAGCAGTCGGACTAGCGGGGGCCTCTCCGAGCAGTACTTC
CASSRTSGGLSEQYF
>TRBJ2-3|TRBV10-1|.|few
TGCGCCAGCAGTGAGAGGCTCACCGCGGGGGATACGCAGTATTTT
CASSERLTAGDTQYF
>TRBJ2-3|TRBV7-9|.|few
TGTGCCAGCAGTCCTATGGTCCGGGGCACAGATACGCAGTATTTT
CASSPMVRGTDTQYF
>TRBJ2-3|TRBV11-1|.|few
TGTGCCAGCAGCCCGGTCACTCAAGGGGATACGCAGTATTTT
CASSPVTQGDTQYF
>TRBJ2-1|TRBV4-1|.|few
TGCGCCAGCAGCCGCCGCCAGTACGGCTTTTACAATGAGCAGTTCTTC
CASSRRQYGFYNEQFF
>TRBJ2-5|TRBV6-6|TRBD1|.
TGTGCCAGCCGGGACAGGCAAGAGACCCAGTACTTC
CASRDRQETQYF
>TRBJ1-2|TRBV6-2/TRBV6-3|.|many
TGTGCCAGCAGCTTCTTCTGGCGGGGAAAAGACAACTATGGCTACACCTTC
CASSFFWRGKDNYGYTF
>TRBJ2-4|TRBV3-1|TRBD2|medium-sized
TGTGCCAGCAGCCAAGCGGGGGGAAACATTCAGTACTTC
CASSQAGGNIQYF
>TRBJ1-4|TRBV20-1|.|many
TGCAGTGCTCCGCCCGGGACGAAGAATGAAAAACTGTTTTTT
CSAPPGTKNEKLFF
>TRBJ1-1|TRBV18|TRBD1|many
TGTGCCAGCTCAGGGACAGGAAAGGGGTTCACTGAAGCTTTCTTT
CASSGTGKGFTEAFF
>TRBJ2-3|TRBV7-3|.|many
TGTGCCAGCAGCTTAGCAGGGGGGAATACGCAGTATTTT
CASSLAGGNTQYF
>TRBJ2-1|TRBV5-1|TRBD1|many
TGCGCCAGCAGCTTGGCCCTAAAAGGGGGCGGTGAGCAGTTCTTC
CASSLALKGGGEQFF
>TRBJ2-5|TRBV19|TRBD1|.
TGTGCCAGTAGTATGGGACAGTACCAAGAGACCCAGTACTTC
CASSMGQYQETQYF
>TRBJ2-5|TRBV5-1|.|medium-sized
TGCGCCAGCAGCATACAAACAGGCCAAGAGACCCAGTACTTC
CASSIQTGQETQYF
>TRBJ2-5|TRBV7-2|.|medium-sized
TGTGCCAGCAGCTTAAGGGCGGGGAGGGAGACCCAGTACTTC
CASSLRAGRETQYF
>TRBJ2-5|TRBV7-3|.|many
TGTGCCAGCAGCTTAACACCGCAGGGCCAGGGGACCCAGTACTTC
CASSLTPQGQGTQYF
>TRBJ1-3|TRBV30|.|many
TGTGCCTGGAGGCGGGCAAGCTCTGGAAACACCATATATTTT
CAWRRASSGNTIYF
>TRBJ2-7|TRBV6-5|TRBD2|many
TGTGCCAGCAGTTACGCGGGGGGCGCTTCCTACGAGCAGTACTTC
CASSYAGGASYEQYF
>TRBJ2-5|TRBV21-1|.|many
TGTGCCAGCAGCAAAAAGGAGGGGGGGCCAAGGGAGACCCAGTACTTC
CASSKKEGGPRETQYF